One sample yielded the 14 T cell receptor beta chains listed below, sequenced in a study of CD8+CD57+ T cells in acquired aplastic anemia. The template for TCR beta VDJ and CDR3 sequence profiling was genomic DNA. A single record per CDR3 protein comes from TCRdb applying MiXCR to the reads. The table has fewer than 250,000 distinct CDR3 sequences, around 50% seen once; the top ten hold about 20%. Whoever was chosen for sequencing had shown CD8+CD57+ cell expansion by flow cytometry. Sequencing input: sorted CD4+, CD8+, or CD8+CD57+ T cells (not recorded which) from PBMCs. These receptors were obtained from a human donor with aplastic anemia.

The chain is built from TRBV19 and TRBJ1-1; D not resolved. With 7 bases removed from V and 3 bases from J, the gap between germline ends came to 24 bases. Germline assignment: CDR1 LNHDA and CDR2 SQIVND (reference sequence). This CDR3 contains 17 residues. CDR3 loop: CASIPRAALLMDTEAFF. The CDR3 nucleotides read TGTGCCAGTATACCCCGGGCCGCCCTACTCATGGACACTGAAGCTTTCTTT. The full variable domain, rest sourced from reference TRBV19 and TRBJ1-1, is DGGITQSPKYLFRKEGQNVTLSCEQNLNHDAMYWYRQDPGQGLRLIYYSQIVNDFQKGDIAEGYSVSREKKESFPLTVTSAQKNPTAFYLCASIPRAALLMDTEAFFGQGTRLTVV.

The CDR3 DNA reads TGTGCCAGCAGTGGCTTTAGACAGAGGGGATCCTACGAGCAGTACTTC. Protein product: CASSGFRQRGSYEQYF. The genes are TRBV12-3 or TRBV12-4 and TRBJ2-7; TRBD1 or TRBD2 may be the D gene (5 bases each). The CDR3 is made up of 16 amino acids. Trimming removed 5 bases at V and 1 base at J, with 18 bases between.

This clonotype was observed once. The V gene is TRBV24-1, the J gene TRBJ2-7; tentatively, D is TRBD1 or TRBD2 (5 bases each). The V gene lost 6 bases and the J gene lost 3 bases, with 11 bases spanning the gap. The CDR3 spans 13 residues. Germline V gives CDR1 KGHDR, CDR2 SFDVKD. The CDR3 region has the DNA TGTGCCACCAGTCCGGGACGGAACTACGAGCAGTACTTC. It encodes CATSPGRNYEQYF.

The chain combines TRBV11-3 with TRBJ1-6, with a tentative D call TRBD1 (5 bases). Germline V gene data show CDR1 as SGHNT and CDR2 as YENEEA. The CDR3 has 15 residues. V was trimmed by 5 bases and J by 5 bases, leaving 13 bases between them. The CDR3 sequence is CASSPAGDHNSPLHF. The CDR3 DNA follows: TGTGCCAGCAGCCCTGCTGGGGACCATAATTCACCCCTCCACTTT.

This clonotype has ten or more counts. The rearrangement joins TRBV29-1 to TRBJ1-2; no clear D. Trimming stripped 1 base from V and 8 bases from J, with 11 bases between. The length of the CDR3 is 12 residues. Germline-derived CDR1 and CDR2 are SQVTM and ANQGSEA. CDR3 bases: TGCAGCGTTGAAGCCCAATCGGGAGGCTACACCTTC. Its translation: CSVEAQSGGYTF. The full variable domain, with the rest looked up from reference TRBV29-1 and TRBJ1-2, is SAVISQKPSRDICQRGTSLTIQCQVDSQVTMMFWYRQQPGQSLTLIATANQGSEATYESGFVIDKFPISRPNLTFSTLTVSNMSPEDSSIYLCSVEAQSGGYTFGSGTRLTVV.

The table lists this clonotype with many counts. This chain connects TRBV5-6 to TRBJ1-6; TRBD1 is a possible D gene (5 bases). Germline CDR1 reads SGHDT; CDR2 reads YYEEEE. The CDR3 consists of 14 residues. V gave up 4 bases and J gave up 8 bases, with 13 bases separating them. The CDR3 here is CASSPGLRHSPLHF. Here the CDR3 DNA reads TGTGCCAGCAGCCCGGGACTTCGGCATTCACCCCTCCACTTT.

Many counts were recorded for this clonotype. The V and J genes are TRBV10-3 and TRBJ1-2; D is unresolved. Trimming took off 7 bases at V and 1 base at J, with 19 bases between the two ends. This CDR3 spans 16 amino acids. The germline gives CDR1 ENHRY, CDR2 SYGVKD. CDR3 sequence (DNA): TGTGCCATCAACGATATACGAACTTCCATTAACTATGGCTACACCTTC. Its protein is CAINDIRTSINYGYTF.

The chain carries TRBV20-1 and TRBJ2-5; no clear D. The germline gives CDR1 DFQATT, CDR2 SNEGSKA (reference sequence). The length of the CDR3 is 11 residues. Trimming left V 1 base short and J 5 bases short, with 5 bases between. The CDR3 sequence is CSARGVETQYF. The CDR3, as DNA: TGCAGTGCTAGAGGGGTCGAGACCCAGTACTTC.

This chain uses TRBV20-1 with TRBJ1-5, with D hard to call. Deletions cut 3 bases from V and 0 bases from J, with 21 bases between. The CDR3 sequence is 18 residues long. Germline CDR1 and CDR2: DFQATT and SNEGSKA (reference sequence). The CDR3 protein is CSARDSVKAGYSNQPQHF. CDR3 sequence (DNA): TGCAGTGCTAGGGACTCCGTTAAGGCGGGGTATAGCAATCAGCCCCAGCATTTT.

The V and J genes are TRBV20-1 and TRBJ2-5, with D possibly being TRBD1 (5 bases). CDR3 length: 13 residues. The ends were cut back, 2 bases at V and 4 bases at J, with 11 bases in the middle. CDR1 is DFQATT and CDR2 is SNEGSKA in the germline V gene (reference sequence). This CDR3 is CSARPRGRETQYF. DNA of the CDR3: TGCAGTGCTAGACCAAGGGGCCGAGAGACCCAGTACTTC.

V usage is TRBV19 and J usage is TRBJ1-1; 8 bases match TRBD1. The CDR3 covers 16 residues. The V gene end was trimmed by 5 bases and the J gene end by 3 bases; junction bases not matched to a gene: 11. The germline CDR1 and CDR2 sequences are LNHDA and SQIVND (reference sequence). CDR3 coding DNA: TGTGCCAGTAGTCAACAGGGGGGGGCCGAGGACACTGAAGCTTTCTTT. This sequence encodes CASSQQGGAEDTEAFF.

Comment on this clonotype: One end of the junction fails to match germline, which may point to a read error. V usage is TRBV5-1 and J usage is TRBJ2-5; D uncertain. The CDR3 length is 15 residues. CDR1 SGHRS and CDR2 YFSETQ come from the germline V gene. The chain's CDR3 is CASSLNTVAQETLYF. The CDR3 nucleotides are TGCGCCAGCAGCTTGAATACAGTGGCTCAAGAGACCCTGTACTTC. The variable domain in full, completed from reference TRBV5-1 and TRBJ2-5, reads KAGVTQTPRYLIKTRGQQVTLSCSPISGHRSVSWYQQTPGQGLQFLFEYFSETQRNKGNFPGRFSGRQFSNSRSEMNVSTLELGDSALYLCASSLNTVAQETLYFGPGTRLLVL.

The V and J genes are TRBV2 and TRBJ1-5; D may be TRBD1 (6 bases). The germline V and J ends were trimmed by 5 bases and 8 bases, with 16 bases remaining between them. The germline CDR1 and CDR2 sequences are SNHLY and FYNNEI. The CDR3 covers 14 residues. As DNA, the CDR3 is TGTGCCAGCAGTAACGACAGGTGGATGAAGCCCCAGCATTTT. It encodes CASSNDRWMKPQHF.

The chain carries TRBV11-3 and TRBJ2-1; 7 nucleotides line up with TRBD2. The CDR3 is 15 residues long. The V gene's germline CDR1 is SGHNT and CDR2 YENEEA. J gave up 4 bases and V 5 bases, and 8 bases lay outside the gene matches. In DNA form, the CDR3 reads TGTGCCAGCAGCCGGGGCGCGGGGGTATACAATGAGCAGTTCTTC. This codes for CASSRGAGVYNEQFF.